One T cell receptor (beta chain) is described in this entry. The data derive from a study of PD-1 and CTLA-4 blockade in melanoma. The ends lost 6 bases at V and 6 bases at J; junction bases unmatched: 4. Looked up from germline, CDR1 is SGHVS and CDR2 is FQNEAQ. The CDR3 runs 13 residues. Assay: immunoSEQ multiplex PCR; the TCRdb copy retains only in-frame clones and omits some. In the table there are about 16,000 clones, about 70% of which are singletons. The source material was CD8+ T cells from peripheral blood, sampled from a patient given anti-PD-1 treatment. The receptor was derived from a human donor with melanoma. The genes are TRBV7-8 and TRBJ1-4; TRBD1 agrees at 7 bases. The CDR3 DNA reads as TGTGCCAGCAGACGAGGGGGCGATGAAAAACTGTTTTTT. It translates to CASRRGGDEKLFF.